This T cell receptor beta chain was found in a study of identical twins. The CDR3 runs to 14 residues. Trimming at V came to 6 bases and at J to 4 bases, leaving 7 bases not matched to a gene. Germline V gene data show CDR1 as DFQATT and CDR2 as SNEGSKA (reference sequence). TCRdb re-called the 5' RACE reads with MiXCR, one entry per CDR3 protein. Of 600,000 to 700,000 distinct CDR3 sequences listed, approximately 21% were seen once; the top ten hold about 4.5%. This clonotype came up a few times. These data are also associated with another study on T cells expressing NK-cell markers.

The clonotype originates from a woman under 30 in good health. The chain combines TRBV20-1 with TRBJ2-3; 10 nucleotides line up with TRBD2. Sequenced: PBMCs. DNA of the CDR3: TGCAGTGCCACTCTAGCGGGGGTGTCAGATACGCAGTATTTT. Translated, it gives CSATLAGVSDTQYF.